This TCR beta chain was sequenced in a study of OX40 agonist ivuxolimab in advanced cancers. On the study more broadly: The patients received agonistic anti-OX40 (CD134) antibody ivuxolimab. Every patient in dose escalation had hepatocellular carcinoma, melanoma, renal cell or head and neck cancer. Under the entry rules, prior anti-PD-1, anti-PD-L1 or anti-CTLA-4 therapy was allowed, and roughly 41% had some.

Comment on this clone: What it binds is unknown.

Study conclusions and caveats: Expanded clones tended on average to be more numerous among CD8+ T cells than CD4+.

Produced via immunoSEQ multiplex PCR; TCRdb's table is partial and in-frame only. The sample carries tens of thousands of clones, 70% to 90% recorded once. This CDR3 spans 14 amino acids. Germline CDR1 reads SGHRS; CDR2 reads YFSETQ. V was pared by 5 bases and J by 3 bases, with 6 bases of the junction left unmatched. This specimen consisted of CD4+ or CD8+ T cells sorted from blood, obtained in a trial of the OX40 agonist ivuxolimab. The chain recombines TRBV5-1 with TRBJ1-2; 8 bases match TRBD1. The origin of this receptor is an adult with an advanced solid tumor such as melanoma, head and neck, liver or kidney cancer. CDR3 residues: CASRRGTGDYGYTF. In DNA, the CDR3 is TGCGCCAGCAGAAGAGGGACAGGCGACTATGGCTACACCTTC.